The present TCR beta chain was sequenced within a study of radiotherapy plus CTLA-4 blockade in lung cancer. Notes on the study in general: Early blood T cell clone dynamics, with interferon-beta, were reported to best predict response. Following radiotherapy plus ipilimumab, tumor-derived TCR clones expanded in the blood.

A note on this clone: Its antigen is as yet unknown.

Trimming cost V 0 bases and J 1 base, with 10 bases left between them. Germline V gene sequence: CDR1 SGHKS, CDR2 YYEKEE (reference sequence). The CDR3 has 15 residues. Only in-frame clones appear in the TCRdb table, and some are missing; sequencing was by immunoSEQ multiplex PCR. The sample has about 70,000 clones, roughly 78% seen once. The sequences come from peripheral blood, collected from a patient treated with radiotherapy plus ipilimumab. This clonotype was obtained from a human donor with non-small cell lung cancer who had a complete response to radiotherapy plus ipilimumab. The chain couples TRBV5-5 to TRBJ2-5; D not certain. The CDR3 DNA follows: TGTGCCAGCAGCTTGGCTTGGCGAAGCCAAGAGACCCAGTACTTC. Translated: CASSLAWRSQETQYF.